These 24 T cell receptor beta chains originate from one sample sequenced in a study of CD8 T cells in Susac syndrome (dated by TCRdb to about 2019). Libraries were prepared through the immunoSEQ multiplex PCR assay. RNA was extracted using the RNeasy kit, and roughly 0.45 to 1 ug of the RNA was reverse transcribed with random hexamers. TCRdb ran its own pipeline on the public reads, namely fastp trimming at Q25 and MiXCR clone calling, and kept in-frame beta chains. Every entry covers one CDR3 protein and lists the most common genes and DNA from its rows. This sample gives about 300,000 distinct CDR3 sequences in total; about 89% of them show up just once. Of the sample, around 0.18% is held by the ten largest clones. The sequenced sample was CD8+ T cells from PBMCs. The receptor source for this set is a human donor with multiple sclerosis.

The rearrangement joins TRBV27 to TRBJ2-7; D remains ambiguous. The germline CDR1 and CDR2 sequences are MNHEY and SMNVEV (reference sequence). The CDR3 has 14 residues. Trimming took 5 bases from V and 5 from J, leaving 16 bases between them. The CDR3 loop is CASSQMDGADEQYF. The CDR3 bases are TGTGCCAGCAGTCAAATGGACGGAGCCGACGAGCAGTACTTC.

The rearrangement uses TRBV20-1 and TRBJ1-2, with D unclear. This CDR3 spans 9 amino acids. With 7 bases removed from V and 8 bases from J, the gap between germline ends came to 8 bases. CDR1 is DFQATT and CDR2 is SNEGSKA in the germline V gene (reference sequence). This chain's CDR3 is CSGQVGYTF. CDR3 sequence (DNA): TGCAGTGGTCAGGTCGGCTACACCTTC.

This chain's CDR3 is CASSYSREQLTYEQYF. Written as DNA, the CDR3 is TGTGCCAGCAGTTACTCAAGAGAGCAGCTTACCTACGAGCAGTACTTC. The chain combines TRBV6-2 or TRBV6-3 with TRBJ2-7; no reliable D call. Trimming stripped 0 bases from V and 2 bases from J, with 14 bases between. The CDR3 is made up of 16 amino acids. CDR1 is MNHEY, CDR2 SVGEGT, per germline.

The J gene is TRBJ2-1, the V gene TRBV7-9; D remains ambiguous. Trimming removed 5 bases at V and 15 bases at J, with 23 bases between. This CDR3 has 14 residues. Germline V gene lookup returns CDR1 SEHNR and CDR2 FQNEAQ (reference sequence). Here the CDR3 DNA reads TGTGCCAGCAGCCCTTACGGACCCGACCCTCGCATGTTCTTC. Amino acids: CASSPYGPDPRMFF. The full variable domain, completed using reference TRBV7-9 and TRBJ2-1, is DTGVSQNPRHKITKRGQNVTFRCDPISEHNRLYWYRQTLGQGPEFLTYFQNEAQLEKSRLLSDRFSAERPKGSFSTLEIQRTEQGDSAMYLCASSPYGPDPRMFFGPGTRLTVL.

The CDR3 reads CSASWLEGLAGDEQFF. The CDR3 bases are TGCAGTGCTAGCTGGTTGGAGGGACTAGCGGGAGATGAGCAGTTCTTC. The J gene is TRBJ2-1, the V gene TRBV20-1, with 14 nucleotides matching TRBD2. V was pared by 3 bases and J by 8 bases, with 9 bases of the junction left unmatched. Germline lookup yields CDR1 DFQATT and CDR2 SNEGSKA (reference sequence). This CDR3 contains 16 residues.

The sample holds a few counts of this clonotype. The V call is TRBV3-1, the J call TRBJ2-7, with unresolved D. Between the trimmed V and J ends, which lost 6 bases and 2 bases, there was a span of 14 bases. Germline CDR1 LGHDT, CDR2 YNNKEL (reference sequence). CDR3 size: 14 residues. The CDR3 spells CASSFLNSPYEQYF. CDR3 sequence (DNA): TGTGCCAGCAGTTTCCTTAATTCGCCCTACGAGCAGTACTTC.

The chain combines TRBV3-1 with TRBJ2-2; D is ambiguous. Germline CDR1 is LGHDT and CDR2 is YNNKEL (reference sequence). V was trimmed by 2 bases and J by 2 bases, leaving 9 bases between them. CDR3 length: 15 residues. CDR3 nucleotides: TGTGCCAGCAGCCAAAGGGTCCTCAACACCGGGGAGCTGTTTTTT. Encoded protein: CASSQRVLNTGELFF. The full variable domain, its missing parts supplied by reference TRBV3-1 and TRBJ2-2, is DTAVSQTPKYLVTQMGNDKSIKCEQNLGHDTMYWYKQDSKKFLKIMFSYNNKELIINETVPNRFSPKSPDKAHLNLHINSLELGDSAVYFCASSQRVLNTGELFFGEGSRLTVL.

The chain joins TRBV6-2 or TRBV6-3 to TRBJ1-3; a weak D match, TRBD1 (5 bases). Germline V gene lookup returns CDR1 MNHEY and CDR2 SVGEGT. The CDR3 consists of 14 residues. Deletions cut 5 bases from V and 2 bases from J, with 10 bases between. CDR3 DNA sequence: TGTGCCAGCAGTATCGGGACTCCTGGAAACACCATATATTTT. It yields the protein CASSIGTPGNTIYF.

The J gene is TRBJ1-4, the V gene TRBV6-6; no reliable D call. The CDR3 runs 15 residues. Germline CDR1 and CDR2: MNHNY and SVGAGI (reference sequence). V was pared by 4 bases and J by 8 bases, with 17 bases between. CDR3 DNA sequence: TGTGCCAGCAGTTCCCACAGCGGCTTTCGGGAAAAACTGTTTTTT. Protein product: CASSSHSGFREKLFF.

The rearrangement uses TRBV12-3 or TRBV12-4 and TRBJ2-3, with D possibly matching TRBD2 (6 bases). CDR3 length equals 13 residues. With 3 bases removed from V and 6 bases from J, the gap between germline ends came to 10 bases. The DNA for the CDR3 is TGTGCCAGCAGTTTGGCCCTAGCGGATACGCAGTATTTT. Translation gives CASSLALADTQYF.

The rearrangement joins TRBV27 to TRBJ2-7; the match to TRBD1 covers 7 bases. The CDR3 sequence is 14 residues long. V lost 3 bases, J lost 3 bases, and 5 bases stayed unmatched. The germline CDR1 and CDR2 sequences are MNHEY and SMNVEV (reference sequence). The CDR3 coding sequence is TGTGCCAGCAGTTTCGGGACAGCAGGCTACGAGCAGTACTTC. It translates to CASSFGTAGYEQYF.

The chain links TRBV7-3 to TRBJ2-3, with 12 bases fitting TRBD2. This CDR3 has 18 amino acids. Germline CDR1 reads SGHTA; CDR2 reads FQGTGA. The V and J ends lost 1 base and 4 bases, in that order; junction bases with no gene match: 9. This CDR3 is CASSLSLTSGSEADTQYF. CDR3 coding DNA: TGTGCCAGCAGCTTAAGCCTGACTAGCGGGAGTGAGGCAGATACGCAGTATTTT. The whole variable domain, filled in from reference TRBV7-3 and TRBJ2-3, reads GAGVSQTPSNKVTEKGKYVELRCDPISGHTALYWYRQSLGQGPEFLIYFQGTGAADDSGLPNDRFFAVRPEGSVSTLKIQRTERGDSAVYLCASSLSLTSGSEADTQYFGPGTRLTVL.

The chain joins TRBV6-5 to TRBJ1-1, with a weak D call TRBD1 (5 bases). The germline CDR1 and CDR2 sequences are MNHEY and SVGAGI. Trimming removed 5 bases from V and 6 bases from J, with 19 bases in between. This CDR3 region has 15 residues. The CDR3, as DNA: TGTGCCAGCAGTCAAGGACACTTTCTAACCTCTGAAGCTTTCTTT. Its translation: CASSQGHFLTSEAFF.

The CDR3: CASSWTRGPVPEAFF. The DNA of the CDR3 is TGTGCCAGCAGCTGGACCAGGGGCCCGGTTCCAGAAGCTTTCTTT. V is TRBV7-8 and J is TRBJ1-1; possible D gene TRBD1, 6 bases. This CDR3 spans 15 amino acids. V lost 4 bases, J lost 8 bases, and 20 bases lay in between. Germline loops: CDR1 SGHVS, CDR2 FQNEAQ.

The chain has TRBV6-2 or TRBV6-3 and TRBJ2-7; TRBD2 aligns across 8 bases. The V gene's germline CDR1 is MNHEY and CDR2 SVGEGT. V gave up 8 bases and J gave up 5 bases; unmatched junction bases: 14. The CDR3 contains 15 residues. CDR3 in DNA: TGTGCCAGCCGGTCCAGCGGGAGAGACTCGAACGAGCAGTACTTC. Translating gives CASRSSGRDSNEQYF.

The table lists this clonotype with a count of one. V is TRBV19 and J is TRBJ1-1, with TRBD1 matching over 8 bases. Germline CDR1 LNHDA, CDR2 SQIVND (reference sequence). J gave up 4 bases and V 7 bases, and 2 bases lay outside the gene matches. The CDR3 is 12 amino acids. Written as DNA, the CDR3 is TGTGCCAGTAAACAGGGGGGCACTGAAGCTTTCTTT. Its translation: CASKQGGTEAFF.

The chain is built from TRBV6-1 and TRBJ1-5, with no clear D. Germline CDR1 and CDR2: MNHNS and SASEGT. CDR3 length equals 13 residues. V was trimmed by 8 bases and J by 0 bases, leaving 8 bases between them. Here the CDR3 reads CASRHDSNQPQHF. The DNA for the CDR3 is TGTGCCAGCCGACACGATAGCAATCAGCCCCAGCATTTT.

The chain links TRBV4-3 to TRBJ2-7; 12 bases map to TRBD1. Per the germline V gene, CDR1 is LGHNA and CDR2 is YSLEER. Trimming took 1 base from V and 4 from J; bases not matched to a gene: 5. The CDR3 has 16 residues. This chain's CDR3 is CASSQGPGQGAYEQYF. The CDR3, as DNA: TGCGCCAGCAGCCAAGGACCGGGACAGGGGGCATACGAGCAGTACTTC.

The J gene is TRBJ1-2, the V gene TRBV29-1; D remains unclear. V was cut by 0 bases and J by 0 bases, with 8 bases left in between. The CDR3 sequence is 14 residues long. The V gene's germline CDR1 is SQVTM and CDR2 ANQGSEA. CDR3 nucleotide sequence: TGCAGCGTTGAAGATCATTCGTCTAACTATGGCTACACCTTC. Amino acids: CSVEDHSSNYGYTF.

V usage is TRBV29-1 and J usage is TRBJ1-2; D gene uncertain. The V end lost 3 bases, the J end lost 1 base, and 6 bases lay between the germline ends. Germline V gives CDR1 SQVTM, CDR2 ANQGSEA. This CDR3 is 12 amino acids long. The CDR3 bases are TGCAGCGTTGACGTGGGTAACTATGGCTACACCTTC. It encodes CSVDVGNYGYTF.

The rearrangement joins TRBV5-1 to TRBJ1-2, with 8 nucleotides matching TRBD1. The ends lost 1 base at V and 6 bases at J; junction bases unmatched: 2. The CDR3 contains 13 residues. The germline V gene has CDR1 SGHRS and CDR2 YFSETQ. The CDR3: CASSLSGGDGYTF. The CDR3 DNA reads TGCGCCAGCAGCTTGTCAGGGGGCGATGGCTACACCTTC. Filled out from reference TRBV5-1 and TRBJ1-2, the complete variable domain reads KAGVTQTPRYLIKTRGQQVTLSCSPISGHRSVSWYQQTPGQGLQFLFEYFSETQRNKGNFPGRFSGRQFSNSRSEMNVSTLELGDSALYLCASSLSGGDGYTFGSGTRLTVV.

V and J are TRBV9 and TRBJ2-3; D is possibly TRBD2 (6 bases). The CDR3 spans 16 residues. The V and J ends lost 0 bases and 6 bases respectively, with 17 bases between them. Germline V gives CDR1 SGDLS, CDR2 YYNGEE. The CDR3 DNA reads as TGTGCCAGCAGCGTAGCGGGCGGGGCGGGGTTCGATACGCAGTATTTT. This encodes CASSVAGGAGFDTQYF.

This sequence joins TRBV29-1 and TRBJ2-6, with D possibly called TRBD1 or TRBD2 (5 bases each). CDR1 is SQVTM, CDR2 ANQGSEA, per germline. V was pared by 4 bases and J by 2 bases, with 6 bases between. The CDR3 is 13 amino acids. The CDR3 DNA reads TGCAGCGTTGGAGGGGCTGGGGCCAACGTCCTGACTTTC. Its protein product is CSVGGAGANVLTF.

The rearrangement links TRBV27 to TRBJ2-3, with 8 bases lining up with TRBD2. In germline, CDR1 is MNHEY, CDR2 SMNVEV (reference sequence). V lost 2 bases and J lost 6; bases outside the gene matches: 10. The CDR3 length is 16 residues. CDR3 DNA sequence: TGTGCCAGCAGTTTAAGGGTCGAGTCGGGGGGGGATACGCAGTATTTT. Its translation: CASSLRVESGGDTQYF.